The present T cell receptor beta chain was sequenced within a study of shared clonotypes between healthy human individuals. V trimming: 6 bases; J trimming: 0 bases; junction bases outside the gene matches: 9. The CDR3 totals 17 residues. Per germline, CDR1 LGHNA and CDR2 YSLEER. Regarding the study as a whole: What limited the represented genetic and exposure-history diversity was the small number of donors. Sequencing depth was expected to affect clonotype sharing among donors. Lower generation probabilities were found for non-shared clonotypes than for those shared by all four donors.

Profiled with immunoSEQ multiplex PCR; TCRdb holds only in-frame clones, not every one. The repertoire includes a few million clones, approximately 92% of them detected once, and roughly 0.15% sits in the top ten. Details on this clone: The antigen remains unidentified.

The chain joins TRBV4-3 to TRBJ2-3, with 10 bases aligning to TRBD2. Sequenced: naive CD4+ T cells sorted from blood. This sample's subset: CD45RA+ positively selected. The TCR comes from a young man in good health. The CDR3 region has the DNA TGCGCCAGCAGTCTTGGGACTAGCGAATTTAGCACAGATACGCAGTATTTT. It encodes CASSLGTSEFSTDTQYF.